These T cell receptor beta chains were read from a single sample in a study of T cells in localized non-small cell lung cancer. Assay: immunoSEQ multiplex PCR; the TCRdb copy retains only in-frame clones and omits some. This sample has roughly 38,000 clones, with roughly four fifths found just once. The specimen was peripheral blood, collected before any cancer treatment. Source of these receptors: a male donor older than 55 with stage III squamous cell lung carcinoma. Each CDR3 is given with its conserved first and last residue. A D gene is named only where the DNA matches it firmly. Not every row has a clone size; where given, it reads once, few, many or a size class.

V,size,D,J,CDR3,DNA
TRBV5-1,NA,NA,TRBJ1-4,CASSLVGQSNEKLFF,TGCGCCAGCAGCTTGGTGGGGCAGAGTAATGAAAAACTGTTTTTT
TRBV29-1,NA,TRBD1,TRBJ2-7,CSVRDSTTYEQYF,TGCAGCGTTCGGGACAGCACCACCTACGAGCAGTACTTC
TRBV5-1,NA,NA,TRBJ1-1,CASSLGTGTEAFF,TGCGCCAGCAGCTTGGGGACCGGCACTGAAGCTTTCTTT
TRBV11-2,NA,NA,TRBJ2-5,CASSLLGKETQYF,TGTGCCAGCAGCTTATTAGGGAAAGAGACCCAGTACTTC
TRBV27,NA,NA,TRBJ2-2,CASSLTTLNTGELFF,TGTGCCAGCAGTTTAACGACTTTGAACACCGGGGAGCTGTTTTTT
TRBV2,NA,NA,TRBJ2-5,CASSPGPRGETQYF,TGTGCCAGCAGCCCCGGCCCTCGAGGGGAGACCCAGTACTTC
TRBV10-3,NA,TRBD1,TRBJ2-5,CAISDSRTGRQETQYF,TGTGCCATCAGTGACTCTCGGACAGGGAGACAAGAGACCCAGTACTTC
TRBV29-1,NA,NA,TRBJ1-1,CSVEDKQGGRTEAFF,TGCAGCGTTGAAGATAAACAGGGTGGGAGGACTGAAGCTTTCTTT
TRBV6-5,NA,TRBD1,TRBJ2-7,CASSLRDSGGLVKYF,TGTGCCAGCAGCCTCCGGGACTCAGGGGGCTTAGTGAAGTACTTC
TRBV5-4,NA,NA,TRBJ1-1,CASSLQGTEAFF,TGTGCCAGCAGCTTACAGGGCACTGAAGCTTTCTTT
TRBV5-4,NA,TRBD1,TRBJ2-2,CASSYGTGVPGELFF,TGTGCCAGCAGCTATGGGACAGGGGTACCCGGGGAGCTGTTTTTT
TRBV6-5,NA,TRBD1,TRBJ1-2,CASSPTGNYGYTF,TGTGCCAGCAGTCCGACAGGGAACTATGGCTACACCTTC
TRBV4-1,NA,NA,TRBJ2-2,CASSQEGGGITGELFF,TGCGCCAGCAGCCAAGAGGGAGGGGGCATCACCGGGGAGCTGTTTTTT
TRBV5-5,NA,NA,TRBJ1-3,CASTGNSGNTIYF,TGTGCCAGCACCGGGAACTCTGGAAACACCATATATTTT
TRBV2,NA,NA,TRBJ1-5,CASSGGRASNQPQHF,TGTGCCAGCAGTGGAGGCAGGGCTAGCAATCAGCCCCAGCATTTT
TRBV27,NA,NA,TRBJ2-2,CASSAHRRTNTGELFF,TGTGCCAGCAGTGCCCACAGGAGAACGAACACCGGGGAGCTGTTTTTT
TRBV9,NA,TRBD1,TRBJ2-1,CASSPRDRRNEQFF,TGTGCCAGCAGCCCTAGGGACAGGAGGAATGAGCAGTTCTTC
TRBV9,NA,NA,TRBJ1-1,CASSAGTLGSTEAFF,TGTGCCAGCAGCGCCGGGACCCTAGGGAGCACTGAAGCTTTCTTT
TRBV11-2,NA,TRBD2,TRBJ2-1,CASSSVAGAYNEQFF,TGTGCCAGCAGCTCCGTGGCGGGGGCCTACAATGAGCAGTTCTTC
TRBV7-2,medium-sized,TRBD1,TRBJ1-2,CASSLGQGYGYTF,TGTGCCAGCAGCTTGGGACAGGGTTATGGCTACACCTTC
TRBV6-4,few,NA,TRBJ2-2,CASRADGTGELFF,TGTGCCAGCAGAGCCGACGGCACCGGGGAGCTGTTTTTT
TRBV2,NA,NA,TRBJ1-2,CASSENGANYGYTF,TGTGCCAGCAGTGAAAACGGAGCTAACTATGGCTACACCTTC
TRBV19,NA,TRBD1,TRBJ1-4,CASSPTTGGETNEKLFF,TGTGCCAGTAGTCCTACGACAGGGGGCGAAACTAATGAAAAACTGTTTTTT
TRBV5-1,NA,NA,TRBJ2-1,CASSLDSYNEQFF,TGCGCCAGCAGCTTGGATTCCTACAATGAGCAGTTCTTC
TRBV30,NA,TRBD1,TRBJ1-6,CVWSTPRDRLYNSPLHF,TGTGTCTGGAGTACCCCCCGGGACAGGTTGTATAATTCACCCCTCCACTTT
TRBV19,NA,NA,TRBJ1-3,CASNSKAAGNTIYF,TGTGCCAGTAATTCCAAGGCAGCTGGAAACACCATATATTTT
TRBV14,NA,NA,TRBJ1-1,CASSPRLEAQAFF,TGTGCCAGCAGCCCTCGATTGGAGGCCCAAGCTTTCTTT
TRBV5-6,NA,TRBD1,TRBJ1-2,CASRRTGSDYGYTF,TGTGCCAGCAGGAGGACAGGGTCTGACTATGGCTACACCTTC
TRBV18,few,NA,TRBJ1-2,CASSPPGLGYTF,TGTGCCAGCTCACCCCCGGGTCTCGGCTACACCTTC
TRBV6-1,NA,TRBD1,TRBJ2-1,CASRVGQPRIEQFF,TGTGCCAGCAGGGTGGGACAGCCCCGGATTGAGCAGTTCTTC
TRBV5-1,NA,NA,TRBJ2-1,CASSFLSRGNEQFF,TGCGCCAGCAGCTTCCTTTCTAGGGGGAATGAGCAGTTCTTC
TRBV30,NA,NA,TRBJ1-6,CAWSTGAVNSPLHF,TGTGCCTGGAGTACGGGGGCAGTTAATTCACCCCTCCACTTT
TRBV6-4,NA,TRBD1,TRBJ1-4,CASSAGQGGEKLFF,TGTGCCAGCAGTGCGGGACAGGGAGGTGAAAAACTGTTTTTT
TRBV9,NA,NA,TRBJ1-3,CASSVGIQGGTIYF,TGTGCCAGCAGCGTAGGGATACAGGGAGGGACCATATATTTT
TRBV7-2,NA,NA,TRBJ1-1,CASSLDIGATEAFF,TGTGCCAGCAGCTTAGACATAGGGGCCACTGAAGCTTTCTTT
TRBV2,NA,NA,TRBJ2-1,CASSASESSYNEQFF,TGTGCCAGCAGTGCAAGTGAGAGCTCCTACAATGAGCAGTTCTTC
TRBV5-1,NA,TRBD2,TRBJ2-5,CASSLGVAGGQETQYF,TGCGCCAGCAGCTTGGGAGTAGCGGGGGGACAAGAGACCCAGTACTTC
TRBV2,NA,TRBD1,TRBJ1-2,CASSMTGLDGYTF,TGTGCCAGCAGTATGACAGGGCTGGATGGCTACACCTTC
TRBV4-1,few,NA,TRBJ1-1,CASSQLVTSTEAFF,TGCGCCAGCAGCCAACTGGTAACGAGCACTGAAGCTTTCTTT
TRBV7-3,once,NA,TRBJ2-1,CASSLSGNEQFF,TGTGCCAGCAGCTTATCCGGGAATGAGCAGTTCTTC
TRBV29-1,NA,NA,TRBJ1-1,CSVGRNTEAFF,TGCAGCGTTGGTAGGAACACTGAAGCTTTCTTT
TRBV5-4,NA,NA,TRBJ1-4,CASSVGRDEKLFF,TGTGCCAGCAGCGTCGGGAGGGATGAAAAACTGTTTTTT
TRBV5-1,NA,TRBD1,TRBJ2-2,CASSSTGNVGELFF,TGCGCCAGCAGCTCGACAGGGAATGTCGGGGAGCTGTTTTTT
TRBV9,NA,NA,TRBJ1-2,CASSVDRNYGYTF,TGTGCCAGCAGCGTCGACAGGAACTATGGCTACACCTTC
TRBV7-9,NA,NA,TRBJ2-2,CASSLGGPNTGELFF,TGTGCCAGCAGCTTAGGAGGGCCGAACACCGGGGAGCTGTTTTTT
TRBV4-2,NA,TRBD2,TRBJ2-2,CASSQASASGGLDTGELFF,TGTGCCAGCAGCCAAGCGTCGGCTAGCGGGGGCTTGGACACCGGGGAGCTGTTTTTT
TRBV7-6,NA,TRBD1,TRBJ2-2,CASSNRDRNTGELFF,TGTGCCAGCAGCAACCGGGACAGGAACACCGGGGAGCTGTTTTTT
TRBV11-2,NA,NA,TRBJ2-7,CASSLGWGRTYEQYF,TGTGCCAGCAGCTTAGGATGGGGGCGCACCTACGAGCAGTACTTC
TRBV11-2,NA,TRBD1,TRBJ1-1,CASSLLTGGANTEAFF,TGTGCCAGCAGCTTACTCACAGGGGGGGCGAACACTGAAGCTTTCTTT
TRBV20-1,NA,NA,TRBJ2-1,CSAPSLNEQFF,TGCAGTGCCCCATCGCTCAATGAGCAGTTCTTC
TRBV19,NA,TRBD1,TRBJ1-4,CASSTGQGINEKLFF,TGTGCCAGTAGTACGGGACAGGGGATTAATGAAAAACTGTTTTTT
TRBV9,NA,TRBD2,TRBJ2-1,CASSVGTSFGEQFF,TGTGCCAGCAGCGTAGGGACTAGCTTCGGTGAGCAGTTCTTC
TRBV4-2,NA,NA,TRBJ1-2,CASSQPDSSLNGYTF,TGTGCCAGCAGCCAACCCGACAGTTCCCTGAACGGCTACACCTTC
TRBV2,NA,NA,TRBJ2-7,CASRDRGYEQYF,TGTGCCAGCAGGGATAGAGGATACGAGCAGTACTTC
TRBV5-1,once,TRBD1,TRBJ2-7,CASSLAQGANEQYF,TGCGCCAGCAGCTTGGCCCAGGGGGCCAACGAGCAGTACTTC